These 19 T cell receptor beta chains share one sample of origin, sequenced in a study of T cells in Graves' hyperthyroidism and ophthalmopathy (dated by TCRdb to the late 2010s). The method behind the library was multiplex PCR. The data were produced on an Illumina HiSeq 2000. TCR beta CDR3 regions were amplified from RNA transcripts. The TCR CDR3 was subjected to a first round of RT-PCR using the HTBI primer set and the Qiagen OneStep RT-PCR kit. The public reads were run again by TCRdb, first through fastp at Q25 and then through MiXCR, and only productive beta chains were kept. All rows with the same CDR3 protein become a single entry with the most common DNA and genes. In all, the sample holds over 650,000 distinct CDR3 sequences, and 15% to 20% of those were seen once. The ten largest account for under 9.5% of the sample. The specimen sequenced was blood. All receptors come from a man aged 18 to 30 with Graves' hyperthyroidism.

On this clonotype itself: This clone may be a read error of a much larger clone one base away. The V call is TRBV7-9, the J call TRBJ2-5; TRBD2 agrees at 11 bases. The CDR3 has 15 residues. The V segment lost 8 bases and the J segment 5 bases; nucleotides outside the gene matches: 10. In germline, CDR1 is SEHNR, CDR2 FQNEAQ (reference sequence). CDR3 sequence: CASGLSGLAEETQYF. DNA for the CDR3: TGTGCCAGCGGCCTATCGGGACTAGCGGAGGAGACCCAGTACTTC.

The chain couples TRBV4-1 to TRBJ2-3; the match to TRBD2 covers 10 bases. CDR3 length equals 16 residues. With V trimmed by 0 bases and J by 4 bases, 4 bases remained unmatched. In germline, CDR1 is MGHRA, CDR2 YSYEKL. CDR3 coding DNA: TGCGCCAGCAGCCAAGATACTAGCGGGACTTCAGATACGCAGTATTTT. This encodes CASSQDTSGTSDTQYF.

Many counts were recorded for this clonotype. The chain combines TRBV30 with TRBJ2-1; the match to TRBD2 covers 16 bases. Germline lookup yields CDR1 GTSNPN and CDR2 SVGIG (reference sequence). The CDR3 is 16 amino acids. V gave up 3 bases and J gave up 7 bases; unmatched junction bases: 6. This CDR3 is CAWRGLAGGPRNEQFF. The CDR3 nucleotides are TGTGCCTGGAGGGGACTAGCGGGAGGGCCTAGAAATGAGCAGTTCTTC.

This chain connects TRBV7-2 to TRBJ1-1; 7 nucleotides match TRBD1. J lost 8 bases, V lost 2 bases, and 8 bases had no gene match. Germline V gene lookup returns CDR1 SGHTA and CDR2 FQGNSA. The CDR3 covers 14 residues. The CDR3 loop reads CASSLMTGSSEAFF. DNA for the CDR3: TGTGCCAGCAGCTTAATGACAGGGTCATCAGAAGCTTTCTTT.

This sequence joins TRBV27 and TRBJ1-4, with D hard to call. Germline CDR1 is MNHEY and CDR2 is SMNVEV (reference sequence). V gave up 3 bases and J gave up 4 bases, with 6 bases separating them. The length of the CDR3 is 13 residues. The CDR3: CASSFSINEKLFF. Here the CDR3 DNA reads TGTGCCAGCAGTTTCAGCATTAATGAAAAACTGTTTTTT.

This clonotype was seen repeatedly, ten times or more. The chain joins TRBV20-1 to TRBJ2-7; D possibly matches TRBD1 or TRBD2 (5 bases each). The germline gives CDR1 DFQATT, CDR2 SNEGSKA (reference sequence). The CDR3 has 14 amino acids. Trimming pared 3 bases from V and 6 bases from J, leaving 18 bases between. CDR3: CSASGWGISGEQYF. The CDR3 DNA follows: TGCAGTGCTAGTGGCTGGGGGATAAGCGGCGAGCAGTACTTC.

CDR3 sequence reads: CASSLTAETAFQETQYF. The CDR3 nucleotides are TGTGCCAGCAGCTTAACGGCCGAGACAGCCTTCCAAGAGACCCAGTACTTC. The chain couples TRBV11-2 to TRBJ2-5; tentatively, D is TRBD1 (5 bases). Per germline, CDR1 SGHAT and CDR2 FQNNGV. The germline V and J ends were trimmed by 2 bases and 1 base, with 17 bases remaining between them. This CDR3 has 17 amino acids.

The chain recombines TRBV6-2 or TRBV6-3 with TRBJ1-1; no clear D. This CDR3 is 14 amino acids long. V shed 6 bases and J shed 0 bases, with 11 bases lying between them. Looked up from germline, CDR1 is MNHEY and CDR2 is SVGEGT. CDR3 loop: CASRLTVMNTEAFF. Written as DNA, the CDR3 is TGTGCCAGCAGATTGACGGTAATGAACACTGAAGCTTTCTTT.

This chain connects TRBV6-5 to TRBJ2-3; no definite D call. CDR1 and CDR2 from the germline V gene are MNHEY and SVGAGI. This CDR3 contains 13 residues. The ends were cut back, 2 bases at V and 4 bases at J, with 7 bases in the middle. CDR3 region: CASSYGVSDTQYF. CDR3 DNA: TGTGCCAGCAGTTACGGGGTATCAGATACGCAGTATTTT.

This clonotype was observed at least ten times. The CDR3 DNA is TGTGCCAGCAGTGAAGATGGGGGTTCGAGCACTGAAGCTTTCTTT. It yields the protein CASSEDGGSSTEAFF. The chain couples TRBV2 to TRBJ1-1, with a weak D call TRBD1 (5 bases). In germline, CDR1 is SNHLY, CDR2 FYNNEI. Trimming cost V 1 base and J 4 bases, with 13 bases left between them. This CDR3 has 15 amino acids.

This clonotype was seen many times. V gene TRBV12-3 or TRBV12-4 combines with J gene TRBJ1-5; D may be TRBD1 (5 bases). Trimming took 1 base from V and 5 from J, leaving 9 bases between them. CDR3 length: 14 residues. The DNA of the CDR3 is TGTGCCAGCAGTTTAGGGGCAGGGCATCAGCCCCAGCATTTT. Its translation is CASSLGAGHQPQHF.

V usage is TRBV10-3 and J usage is TRBJ2-3; D remains ambiguous. Germline values: CDR1 ENHRY, CDR2 SYGVKD. V lost 10 bases and J 0 bases, leaving 23 bases between the germline ends. CDR3 size: 17 residues. The CDR3 loop is CASIESGWAQSTDTQYF. The DNA for the CDR3 is TGTGCCAGTATAGAGTCCGGCTGGGCCCAGAGCACAGATACGCAGTATTTT.

Remarks on this clonotype: This may arise from a read error, as a much more abundant clone is one base away. V and J are TRBV20-1 and TRBJ2-7; tentatively, D is TRBD2 (6 bases). TRBJ2-1 explains the end of the DNA better; the J call may be wrong. Germline V lookup: CDR1 DFQATT, CDR2 SNEGSKA (reference sequence). The CDR3 has 12 amino acids. The CDR3 is CSAGGDSYEQFF. The CDR3 region has the DNA TGCAGTGCAGGCGGGGACTCCTACGAGCAGTTCTTC.

The table lists this clonotype with a few counts. The chain links TRBV10-1 to TRBJ1-1; no clear D. The germline V and J ends were trimmed by 3 bases and 4 bases, with 9 bases remaining between them. Germline lookup yields CDR1 WNHNN and CDR2 SYGVQD (reference sequence). CDR3 length: 13 residues. The chain's CDR3 is CASSDLVGTEAFF. The CDR3 DNA reads TGCGCCAGCAGTGACCTTGTCGGCACTGAAGCTTTCTTT.

This clonotype was observed many times. The chain couples TRBV11-2 to TRBJ2-3; 7 positions agree with TRBD2. V shed 3 bases and J 0 bases; nucleotides not matched to a gene: 6. CDR1 and CDR2 (germline): SGHAT, FQNNGV. The CDR3 has 16 residues. CDR3 sequence (DNA): TGTGCCAGCAGCTTCTTCAGCGGGGCCAGCACAGATACGCAGTATTTT. Its translation: CASSFFSGASTDTQYF.

Ten or more counts support this clonotype. The genes are TRBV24-1 and TRBJ2-3; 15 nucleotides line up with TRBD2. This CDR3 is 19 amino acids long. Germline V gene sequence: CDR1 KGHDR, CDR2 SFDVKD. V shed 2 bases, J shed 0 bases, and the junction held 5 bases outside the gene matches. DNA for the CDR3: TGTGCCACCAGTGATTCGGGACTAGCGGGAGGTACTAGCACAGATACGCAGTATTTT. Protein sequence: CATSDSGLAGGTSTDTQYF.

This clonotype was detected a few times. This chain connects TRBV6-1 to TRBJ2-5; D may be TRBD2 (5 bases). V shed 7 bases and J shed 2 bases, with 14 bases lying between them. The length of the CDR3 is 14 residues. CDR1 MNHNS and CDR2 SASEGT come from the germline V gene. The CDR3 DNA reads TGTGCCAGCAAGGTCCCGGGGATTCAAGAGACCCAGTACTTC. Residues: CASKVPGIQETQYF.

This chain connects TRBV19 to TRBJ1-5; 7 bases match TRBD1. J was trimmed by 2 bases and V by 7 bases; bases with no gene match: 11. Germline V gene data show CDR1 as LNHDA and CDR2 as SQIVND (reference sequence). The CDR3 spans 16 residues. This CDR3 is CASTIQGSFGNQPQHF. CDR3 bases: TGTGCCAGTACCATACAGGGGTCATTTGGCAATCAGCCCCAGCATTTT.

In this sample, this clonotype turned up many times. This chain links TRBV12-3 or TRBV12-4 with TRBJ2-4; TRBD1 matches 9 bases. Losses at the gene ends were 5 bases for V and 3 bases for J; bases not matched to a gene: 8. CDR3 length: 16 amino acids. CDR3 protein: CASSPWTGVGKNIQYF. DNA for the CDR3: TGTGCCAGCAGTCCCTGGACAGGGGTCGGCAAAAACATTCAGTACTTC.